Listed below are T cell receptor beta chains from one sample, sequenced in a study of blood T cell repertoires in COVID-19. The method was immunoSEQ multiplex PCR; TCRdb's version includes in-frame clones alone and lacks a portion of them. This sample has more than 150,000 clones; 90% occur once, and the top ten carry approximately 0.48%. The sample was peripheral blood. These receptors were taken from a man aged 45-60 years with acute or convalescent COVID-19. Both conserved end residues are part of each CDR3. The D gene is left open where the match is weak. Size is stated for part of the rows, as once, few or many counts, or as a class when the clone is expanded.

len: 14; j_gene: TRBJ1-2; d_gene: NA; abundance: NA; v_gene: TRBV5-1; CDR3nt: TGCGCCAGCAGACCTGCGGAGGGGCTAGGTGGCTACACCTTC; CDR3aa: CASRPAEGLGGYTF
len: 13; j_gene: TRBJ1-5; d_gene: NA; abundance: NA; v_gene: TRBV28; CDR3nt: TGTGCCAGCAAAGGACAGATCAATCAGCCCCAGCATTTT; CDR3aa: CASKGQINQPQHF
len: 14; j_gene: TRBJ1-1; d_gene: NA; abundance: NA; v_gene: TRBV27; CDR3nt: TGTGCCAGCAGGACCGGGACATTGAACACTGAAGCTTTCTTT; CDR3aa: CASRTGTLNTEAFF
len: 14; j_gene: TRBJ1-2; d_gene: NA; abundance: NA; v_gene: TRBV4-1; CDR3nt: TGCGCCAGCAGCCAAGTGCTCAGGGGAAGAGGCTACACCTTC; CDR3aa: CASSQVLRGRGYTF
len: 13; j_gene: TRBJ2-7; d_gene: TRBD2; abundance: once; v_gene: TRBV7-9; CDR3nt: TGTGCCAGCAGCTCAGAGCGGGGTTACGAGCAGTACTTC; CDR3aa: CASSSERGYEQYF
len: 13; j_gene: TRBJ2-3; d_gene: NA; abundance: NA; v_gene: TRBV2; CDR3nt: TGTGCCAGCAGTGAAGGAGGGACAGATACGCAGTATTTT; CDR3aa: CASSEGGTDTQYF
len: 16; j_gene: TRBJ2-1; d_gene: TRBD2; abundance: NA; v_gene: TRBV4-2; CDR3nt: TGTGCCAGCAGCCAGGGGGAGGGATCGGCCTACAATGAGCAGTTCTTC; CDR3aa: CASSQGEGSAYNEQFF
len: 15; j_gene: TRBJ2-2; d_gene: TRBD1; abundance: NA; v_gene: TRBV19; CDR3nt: TGTGCCAGTAGTCCACAGGGGGCTTACACCGGGGAGCTGTTTTTT; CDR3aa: CASSPQGAYTGELFF
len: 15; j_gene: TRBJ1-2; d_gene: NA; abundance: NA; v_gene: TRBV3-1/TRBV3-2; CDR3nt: TGTGCCAGCAGCCAGGGGGCCCAAGTAAACTATGGCTACACCTTC; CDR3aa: CASSQGAQVNYGYTF
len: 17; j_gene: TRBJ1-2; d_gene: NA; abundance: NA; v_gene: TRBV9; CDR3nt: TGTGCCAGCAGCCCCCAAGGGGGTCGAAGACTTAACTATGGCTACACCTTC; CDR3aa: CASSPQGGRRLNYGYTF
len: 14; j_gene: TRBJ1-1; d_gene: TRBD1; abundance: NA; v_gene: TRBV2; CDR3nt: TGTGCCAGCAGTGACAGGGGGGCGGGCACTGAAGCTTTCTTT; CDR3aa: CASSDRGAGTEAFF
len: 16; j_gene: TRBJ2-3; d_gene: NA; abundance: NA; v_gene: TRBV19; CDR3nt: TGTGCCAGCACAAGTACCGGGAGTAGGAGCACAGATACGCAGTATTTT; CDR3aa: CASTSTGSRSTDTQYF
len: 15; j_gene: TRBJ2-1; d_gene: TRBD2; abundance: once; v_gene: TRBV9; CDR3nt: TGTGCCAGCAGCGTGACTAGCGGGCCTTACAATGAGCAGTTCTTC; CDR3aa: CASSVTSGPYNEQFF
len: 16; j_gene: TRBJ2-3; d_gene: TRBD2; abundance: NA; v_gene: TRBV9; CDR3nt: TGTGCCAGCAGCGTAGGGGAAATATGGGAGGGCGTTACGCAGTATTTT; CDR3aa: CASSVGEIWEGVTQYF
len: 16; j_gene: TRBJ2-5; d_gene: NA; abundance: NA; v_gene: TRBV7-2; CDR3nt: TGTGCCAGCAGCTCATTAGCGGTGGGGGTCCAAGAGACCCAGTACTTC; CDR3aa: CASSSLAVGVQETQYF
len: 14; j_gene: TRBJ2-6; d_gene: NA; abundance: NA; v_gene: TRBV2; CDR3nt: TGTGCCAGCAACGGGGGAACGGGGGCCAACGTCCTGACTTTC; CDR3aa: CASNGGTGANVLTF
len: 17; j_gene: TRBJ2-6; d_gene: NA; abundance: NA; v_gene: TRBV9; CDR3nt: TGTGCCAGCAGCGTAGCCGGGTCCGGCTCTGGGGCCAACGTCCTGACTTTC; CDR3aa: CASSVAGSGSGANVLTF
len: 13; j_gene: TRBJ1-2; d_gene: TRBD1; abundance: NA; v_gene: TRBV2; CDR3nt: TGTGCCAGCCCCGGGACAGGGAATTATGGCTACACCTTC; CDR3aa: CASPGTGNYGYTF
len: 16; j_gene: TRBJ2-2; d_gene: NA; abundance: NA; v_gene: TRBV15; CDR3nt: TGTGCCACCAGCAGAGAGCCGGGGACGAACACCGGGGAGCTGTTTTTT; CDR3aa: CATSREPGTNTGELFF
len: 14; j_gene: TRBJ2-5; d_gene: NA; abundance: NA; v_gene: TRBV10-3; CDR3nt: TGTGCCATCAGTGCGGGCGGGCCCCAAGAGACCCAGTACTTC; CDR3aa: CAISAGGPQETQYF
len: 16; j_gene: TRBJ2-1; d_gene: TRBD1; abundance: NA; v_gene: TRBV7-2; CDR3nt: TGTGCCAGCAGCTTTCTCCCCAGGGGGTTCTACAATGAGCAGTTCTTC; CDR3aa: CASSFLPRGFYNEQFF
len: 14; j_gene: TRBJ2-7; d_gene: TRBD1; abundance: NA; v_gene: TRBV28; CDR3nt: TGTGCCAGCAGTCCCTCAGACAGGGCCTACGAGCAGTACTTC; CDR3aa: CASSPSDRAYEQYF
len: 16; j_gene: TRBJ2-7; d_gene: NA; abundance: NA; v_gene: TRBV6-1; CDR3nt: TGTGCCAGCAGTGAAAGGGGAGTAGGAGGGAGCGACGAGCAGTACTTC; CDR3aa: CASSERGVGGSDEQYF
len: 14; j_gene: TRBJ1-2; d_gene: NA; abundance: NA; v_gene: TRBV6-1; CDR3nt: TGTGCCAGCAGTGAAGATAAGGAGAACTATGGCTACACCTTC; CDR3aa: CASSEDKENYGYTF
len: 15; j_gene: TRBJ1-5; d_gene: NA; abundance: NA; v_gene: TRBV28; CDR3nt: TGTGCCAGCAGTCAGGACAGTTATAGCAATCAGCCCCAGCATTTT; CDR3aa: CASSQDSYSNQPQHF
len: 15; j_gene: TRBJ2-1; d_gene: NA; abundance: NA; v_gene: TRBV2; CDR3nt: TGTGCCAGCAGTGAACCGTCGGTAACCTACAATGAGCAGTTCTTC; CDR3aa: CASSEPSVTYNEQFF
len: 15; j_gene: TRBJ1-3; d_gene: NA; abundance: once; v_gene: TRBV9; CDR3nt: TGTGCCAGCAGCGTAGGGTCGAGCCCTGGAAACACCATATATTTT; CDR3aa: CASSVGSSPGNTIYF
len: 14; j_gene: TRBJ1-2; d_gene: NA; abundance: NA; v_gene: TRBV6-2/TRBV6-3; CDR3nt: TGTGCCAGCAGTTACGATCTGGAACTATATGGCTACACCTTC; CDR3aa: CASSYDLELYGYTF
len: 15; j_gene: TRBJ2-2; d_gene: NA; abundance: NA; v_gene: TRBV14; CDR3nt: TGTGCCAGCAGCCAAGGATACGGGAACACCGGGGAGCTGTTTTTT; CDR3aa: CASSQGYGNTGELFF
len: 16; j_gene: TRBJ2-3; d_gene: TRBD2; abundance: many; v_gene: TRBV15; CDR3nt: TGTGCCACCAGCAGAGACCGGGCGGGAGATGGAGATACGCAGTATTTT; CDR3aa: CATSRDRAGDGDTQYF
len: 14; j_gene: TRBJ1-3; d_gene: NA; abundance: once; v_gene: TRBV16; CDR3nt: TGTGCCAGCAGCCAACAGGGCACTGGAAACACCATATATTTT; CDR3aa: CASSQQGTGNTIYF
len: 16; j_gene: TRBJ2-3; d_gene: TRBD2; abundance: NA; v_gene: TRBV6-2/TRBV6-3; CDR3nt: TGTGCCAGCAGTTCATTTACTAGCGGAAACACAGATACGCAGTATTTT; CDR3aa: CASSSFTSGNTDTQYF
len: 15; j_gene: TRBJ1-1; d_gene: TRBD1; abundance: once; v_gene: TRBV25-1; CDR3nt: TGTGCCAGCAGTGACCCCGGGCAGGGGGACACTGAAGCTTTCTTT; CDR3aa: CASSDPGQGDTEAFF
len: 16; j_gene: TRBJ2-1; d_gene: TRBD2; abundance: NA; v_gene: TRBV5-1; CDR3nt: TGCGCCAGCAGCCGAACCACCGGGACTAGGGCCAATGAGCAGTTCTTC; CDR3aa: CASSRTTGTRANEQFF
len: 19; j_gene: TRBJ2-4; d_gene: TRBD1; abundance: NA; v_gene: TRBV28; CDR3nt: TGTGCCAGTCCAGAAATTCGGGACAGGGGGGGTTTGGCCAAAAACATTCAGTACTTC; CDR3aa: CASPEIRDRGGLAKNIQYF
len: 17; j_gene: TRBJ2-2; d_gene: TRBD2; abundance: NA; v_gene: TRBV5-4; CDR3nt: TGTGCCAGCAGCTTACTAGCGGGAGGGGGGTCTACCGGGGAGCTGTTTTTT; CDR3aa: CASSLLAGGGSTGELFF
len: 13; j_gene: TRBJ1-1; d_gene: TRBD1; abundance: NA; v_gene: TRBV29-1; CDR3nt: TGCAGCGTCCGACAGGGCCTGAACACTGAAGCTTTCTTT; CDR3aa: CSVRQGLNTEAFF
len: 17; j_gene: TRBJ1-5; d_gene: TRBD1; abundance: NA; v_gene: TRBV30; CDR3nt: TGTGCCTGGAGTCGCAAACCCGGGACAGGGGTAGATCAGCCCCAGCATTTT; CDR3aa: CAWSRKPGTGVDQPQHF
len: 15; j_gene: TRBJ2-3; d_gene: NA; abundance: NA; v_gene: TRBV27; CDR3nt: TGTGCCAGCAGTTTTGGCGGCTACTTCACAGATACGCAGTATTTT; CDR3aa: CASSFGGYFTDTQYF
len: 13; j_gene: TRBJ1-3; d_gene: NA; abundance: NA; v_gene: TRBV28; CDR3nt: TGTGCCAGCAGTTTGCTTTTTGAGAACACCATATATTTT; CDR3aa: CASSLLFENTIYF
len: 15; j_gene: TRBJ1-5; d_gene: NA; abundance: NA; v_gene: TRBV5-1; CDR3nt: TGCGCCAGCAGTTTAGGGGGTAGGAGCAATCAGCCCCAGCATTTT; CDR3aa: CASSLGGRSNQPQHF
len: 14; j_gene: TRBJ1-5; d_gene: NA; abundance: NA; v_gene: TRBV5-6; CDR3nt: TGTGCCAGCAGCTTGCGGGGGGCTGGTCAGCCCCAGCATTTT; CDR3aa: CASSLRGAGQPQHF
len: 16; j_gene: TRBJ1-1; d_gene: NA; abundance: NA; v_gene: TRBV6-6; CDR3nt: TGTGCCAGCAGAAGAGTCCCGAGAGGCATGAACACTGAAGCTTTCTTT; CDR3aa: CASRRVPRGMNTEAFF
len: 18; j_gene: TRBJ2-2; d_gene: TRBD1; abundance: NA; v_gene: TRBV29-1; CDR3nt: TGCAGCGTTGAAGGTCGGGCAGGGGGAGTGAGAGCAACCGGGGAGCTGTTTTTT; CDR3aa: CSVEGRAGGVRATGELFF
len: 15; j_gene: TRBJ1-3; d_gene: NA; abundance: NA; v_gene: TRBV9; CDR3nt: TGTGCCAGCAGCCTGGGCGGGGTCTCTGGAAACACCATATATTTT; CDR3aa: CASSLGGVSGNTIYF
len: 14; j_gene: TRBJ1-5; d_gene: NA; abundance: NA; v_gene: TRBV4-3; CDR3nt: TGCGCCAGCAGCTTGCGGACGGGGAATCAGCCCCAGCATTTT; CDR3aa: CASSLRTGNQPQHF
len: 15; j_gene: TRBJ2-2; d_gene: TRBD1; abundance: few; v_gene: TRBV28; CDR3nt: TGTGCCAGCAGTCCTGACAGGGCCGGCACCGGGGAGCTGTTTTTT; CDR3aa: CASSPDRAGTGELFF
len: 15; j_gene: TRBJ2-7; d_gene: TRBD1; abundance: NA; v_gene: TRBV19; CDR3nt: TGTGCCAGTAGTGCACAACAGGGGGCGCGGCACGAGCAGTACTTC; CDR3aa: CASSAQQGARHEQYF
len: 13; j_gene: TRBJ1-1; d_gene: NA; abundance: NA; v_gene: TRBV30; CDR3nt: TGTGCCTGGAATCCGGGAGGGGGGACTGAAGCTTTCTTT; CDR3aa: CAWNPGGGTEAFF
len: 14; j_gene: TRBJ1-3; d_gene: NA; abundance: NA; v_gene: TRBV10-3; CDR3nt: TGTGCCATCAGGGGTGACTTCCCTGGAAACACCATATATTTT; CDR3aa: CAIRGDFPGNTIYF
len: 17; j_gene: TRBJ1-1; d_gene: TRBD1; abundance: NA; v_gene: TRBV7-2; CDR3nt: TGTGCCAGCAGCTTAGGGCGACAGGGGAAAATGAACACTGAAGCTTTCTTT; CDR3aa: CASSLGRQGKMNTEAFF
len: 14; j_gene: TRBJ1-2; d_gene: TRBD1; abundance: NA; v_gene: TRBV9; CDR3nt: TGTGCCAGCAGCCCCTCCAGGGGGCCCGGTGGCTACACCTTC; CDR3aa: CASSPSRGPGGYTF
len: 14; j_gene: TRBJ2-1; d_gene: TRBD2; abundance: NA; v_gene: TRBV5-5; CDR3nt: TGTGCCAGCAGCTTTAGCGGGCCATACAATGAGCAGTTCTTC; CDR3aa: CASSFSGPYNEQFF
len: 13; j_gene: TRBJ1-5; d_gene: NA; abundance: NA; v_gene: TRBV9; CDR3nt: TGTGCCAGCAGCGTAGCTCCGAATCAGCCCCAGCATTTT; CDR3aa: CASSVAPNQPQHF
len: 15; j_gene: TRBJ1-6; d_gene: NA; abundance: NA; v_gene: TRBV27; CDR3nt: TGTGCCAGCAGGATCGGGGGTAGGAGTAATTCACCCCTCCACTTT; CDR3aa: CASRIGGRSNSPLHF
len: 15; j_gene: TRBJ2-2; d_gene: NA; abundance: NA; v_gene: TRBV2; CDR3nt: TGTGCCAGCAGAACTAGCCTTTGGGGCACCGGGGAGCTGTTTTTT; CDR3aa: CASRTSLWGTGELFF